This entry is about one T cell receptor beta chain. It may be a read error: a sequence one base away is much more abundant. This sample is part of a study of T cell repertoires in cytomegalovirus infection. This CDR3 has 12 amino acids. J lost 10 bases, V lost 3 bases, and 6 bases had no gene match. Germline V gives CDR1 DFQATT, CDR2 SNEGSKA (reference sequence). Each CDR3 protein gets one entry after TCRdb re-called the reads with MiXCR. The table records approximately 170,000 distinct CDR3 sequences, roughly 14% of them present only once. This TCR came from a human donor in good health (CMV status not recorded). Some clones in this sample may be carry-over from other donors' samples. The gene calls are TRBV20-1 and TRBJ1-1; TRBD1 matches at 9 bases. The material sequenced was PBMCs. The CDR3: CSASRQGVAAFF. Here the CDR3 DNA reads TGCAGTGCTAGCAGACAGGGGGTGGCAGCTTTCTTT.